A single sample is the source of the 30 T cell receptor beta chains below, sequenced in a study of blood T cell repertoires in COVID-19. Generated by immunoSEQ multiplex PCR, the TCRdb table keeps only in-frame clones and is missing some. Among under 85,000 clones listed, around 80% were seen once. The sequenced sample consisted of peripheral blood. These receptors originate from a man aged 60 to 75 with active or convalescent COVID-19.

This clone was seen just once. V is TRBV10-3 and J is TRBJ1-2; tentatively, D is TRBD1 (5 bases). The CDR3 has 15 amino acids. CDR1 is ENHRY and CDR2 is SYGVKD in the germline V gene. V was trimmed by 3 bases and J by 5 bases, leaving 16 bases between them. CDR3 sequence (DNA): TGTGCCATCAGTGACGGGGGATCCACTGGGTATGGCTACACCTTC. This sequence encodes CAISDGGSTGYGYTF.

The gene calls are TRBV27 and TRBJ1-1; perhaps TRBD1 as D (6 bases). The CDR3 spans 16 residues. Germline lookup yields CDR1 MNHEY and CDR2 SMNVEV (reference sequence). Trimming stripped 5 bases from V and 4 bases from J, with 20 bases between. The CDR3 loop reads CASSTRGRGGSTEAFF. For the CDR3, the DNA is TGTGCCAGCAGTACCAGGGGCAGAGGAGGTAGCACTGAAGCTTTCTTT.

V and J are TRBV6-2 or TRBV6-3 and TRBJ1-5; TRBD1 agrees at 7 bases. Losses at the gene ends were 5 bases for V and 1 base for J; bases not matched to a gene: 5. The CDR3 extends over 15 amino acids. The germline CDR1 and CDR2 sequences are MNHEY and SVGEGT. The CDR3 sequence is CASSRQGRSNQPQHF. CDR3 nucleotides: TGTGCCAGCAGTAGACAGGGACGGAGCAATCAGCCCCAGCATTTT.

The chain has TRBV15 and TRBJ1-2, with D perhaps TRBD1 (6 bases). V was trimmed by 0 bases and J by 4 bases, leaving 18 bases between them. Germline assignment: CDR1 LNHNV and CDR2 YYDKDF (reference sequence). The CDR3 length is 17 residues. The CDR3 sequence: CATSRDRGTGSGYGYTF. In nucleotides, the CDR3 is TGTGCCACCAGCAGAGATCGGGGAACAGGGTCAGGCTATGGCTACACCTTC.

V is TRBV19 and J is TRBJ1-1, with 10 bases identical to TRBD1. The ends lost 6 bases at V and 6 bases at J; junction bases unmatched: 7. Germline assignment: CDR1 LNHDA and CDR2 SQIVND (reference sequence). This CDR3 spans 14 amino acids. The CDR3 bases are TGTGCCAGTAGGCCGGGACAGGGGATCGCTGAAGCTTTCTTT. Residues: CASRPGQGIAEAFF.

This clone was recorded only once. The gene calls are TRBV9 and TRBJ2-3; 12 bases agree with TRBD2. The germline V gene encodes CDR1 SGDLS and CDR2 YYNGEE. V shed 3 bases, J shed 0 bases, and the junction held 11 bases outside the gene matches. This CDR3 contains 19 residues. The CDR3 coding sequence is TGTGCCAGCAGCGACGCTAGCGGGGGGGCTAGATTTAGCACAGATACGCAGTATTTT. Translation: CASSDASGGARFSTDTQYF.

This chain links TRBV24-1 with TRBJ2-2; TRBD1 is a possible D gene (6 bases). V gave up 5 bases and J gave up 5 bases, with 14 bases separating them. The CDR3 extends over 15 amino acids. Germline V gives CDR1 KGHDR, CDR2 SFDVKD. This CDR3 reads CATSAGALGTGELFF. CDR3 bases: TGTGCCACCAGTGCAGGGGCGCTGGGAACCGGGGAGCTGTTTTTT.

V is TRBV28 and J is TRBJ2-4; D might be TRBD1 (6 bases). V was shortened by 6 bases and J by 0 bases, with 15 bases between the two germline ends. CDR1 and CDR2 (germline): MDHEN, SYDVKM. This CDR3 contains 16 residues. CDR3 residues: CASRSGTILAKNIQYF. The DNA for the CDR3 is TGTGCCAGCAGGTCCGGGACAATACTAGCCAAAAACATTCAGTACTTC.

This chain links TRBV7-2 with TRBJ2-2; D remains unclear. Germline V gives CDR1 SGHTA, CDR2 FQGNSA. The V end lost 5 bases, the J end lost 7 bases, and 8 bases lay between the germline ends. The CDR3 length is 12 residues. This CDR3 reads CASSPFSGELFF. The CDR3 coding sequence is TGTGCCAGCAGCCCTTTTAGCGGGGAGCTGTTTTTT.

The CDR3 reads CASSRRRAGTDTQYF. In nucleotides, the CDR3 is TGTGCCAGCAGCCGACGGCGGGCGGGCACAGATACGCAGTATTTT. The chain couples TRBV9 to TRBJ2-3; maybe TRBD2 (5 bases). Deletions cut 4 bases from V and 1 base from J, with 13 bases between. The CDR3 is made up of 15 amino acids. Germline assignment: CDR1 SGDLS and CDR2 YYNGEE.

The chain has TRBV7-2 and TRBJ1-3; D perhaps matches TRBD1 (6 bases). The length of the CDR3 is 14 residues. The germline V gene has CDR1 SGHTA and CDR2 FQGNSA. The ends were cut back, 5 bases at V and 2 bases at J, with 10 bases in the middle. The DNA of the CDR3 is TGTGCCAGCAGCCGGACAGCAACTGGAAACACCATATATTTT. Protein sequence: CASSRTATGNTIYF.

This chain links TRBV4-3 with TRBJ1-1, with D perhaps TRBD1 (5 bases). The CDR3 has 13 amino acids. The germline V gene has CDR1 LGHNA and CDR2 YSLEER. The germline V and J ends were trimmed by 0 bases and 3 bases, with 5 bases remaining between them. Here the CDR3 reads CASSQDRDTEAFF. As DNA, the CDR3 is TGCGCCAGCAGCCAAGACAGGGACACTGAAGCTTTCTTT.

The chain is built from TRBV9 and TRBJ2-7, with 7 bases identical to TRBD1. V lost 4 bases to trimming and J lost 3 bases; unmatched junction nucleotides: 7. The CDR3 runs 14 residues. Per germline, CDR1 SGDLS and CDR2 YYNGEE. The CDR3 nucleotides read TGTGCCAGCAGCCGGACAGGAGATTACTACGAGCAGTACTTC. It encodes CASSRTGDYYEQYF.

This clone was seen only a few times. The rearrangement joins TRBV5-1 to TRBJ1-1, with TRBD1 matching 10 bases. V gave up 5 bases and J gave up 3 bases; unmatched junction bases: 4. The CDR3 consists of 14 residues. CDR1 is SGHRS and CDR2 is YFSETQ in the germline V gene. The CDR3 DNA reads TGCGCCAGCAGTCGGGACAGGGGAGACACTGAAGCTTTCTTT. This sequence encodes CASSRDRGDTEAFF. Combining the CDR3 with reference TRBV5-1 and TRBJ1-1 gives the whole variable domain KAGVTQTPRYLIKTRGQQVTLSCSPISGHRSVSWYQQTPGQGLQFLFEYFSETQRNKGNFPGRFSGRQFSNSRSEMNVSTLELGDSALYLCASSRDRGDTEAFFGQGTRLTVV.

The rearrangement joins TRBV27 to TRBJ2-7, with 8 bases fitting TRBD1. V gave up 5 bases and J gave up 5 bases; unmatched junction bases: 11. Germline lookup yields CDR1 MNHEY and CDR2 SMNVEV (reference sequence). CDR3 length: 15 amino acids. CDR3 sequence: CASSTPRTGINEQYF. The DNA for the CDR3 is TGTGCCAGCAGTACTCCCCGGACAGGGATAAACGAGCAGTACTTC.

This sequence joins TRBV10-3 and TRBJ2-5; D call uncertain. The V gene lost 2 bases and the J gene lost 2 bases, with 9 bases spanning the gap. Germline lookup yields CDR1 ENHRY and CDR2 SYGVKD. The CDR3 sequence is 14 residues long. As DNA, the CDR3 is TGTGCCATCAGTGAGAGAGGCAGTCAAGAGACCCAGTACTTC. Amino acid sequence: CAISERGSQETQYF.

V usage is TRBV7-2 and J usage is TRBJ2-3; TRBD2 matches at 8 bases. The V gene end was trimmed by 1 base and the J gene end by 1 base; junction bases not matched to a gene: 7. Germline-derived CDR1 and CDR2 are SGHTA and FQGNSA. This CDR3 contains 17 residues. The CDR3 region is CASSLDSGGGGTDTQYF. CDR3 nucleotide sequence: TGTGCCAGCAGCTTAGACTCGGGGGGGGGAGGCACAGATACGCAGTATTTT.

This chain connects TRBV6-1 to TRBJ1-3, with no clear D. Germline loops: CDR1 MNHNS, CDR2 SASEGT. This CDR3 is 16 amino acids long. V dropped 2 bases and J dropped 2 bases, with 13 bases sitting between them. Written as DNA, the CDR3 is TGTGCCAGCAGTGAAAGTAAGACTTCCGCTGGAAACACCATATATTTT. It codes for CASSESKTSAGNTIYF.

The gene calls are TRBV5-1 and TRBJ2-5; 8 bases are a match to TRBD2. The CDR3 is 13 amino acids. Per germline, CDR1 SGHRS and CDR2 YFSETQ. The junction had 0 bases not matched to a gene; V was cut back by 0 bases and J by 5 bases. DNA of the CDR3: TGCGCCAGCAGCTTGGGCGGGGGGGAGACCCAGTACTTC. This gives the protein CASSLGGGETQYF. The variable domain in full, completed from reference TRBV5-1 and TRBJ2-5, reads KAGVTQTPRYLIKTRGQQVTLSCSPISGHRSVSWYQQTPGQGLQFLFEYFSETQRNKGNFPGRFSGRQFSNSRSEMNVSTLELGDSALYLCASSLGGGETQYFGPGTRLLVL.

In its sample, this clone was seen a few times. The chain uses TRBV12-5 and TRBJ2-7, with D unresolved. The V end lost 0 bases, the J end lost 3 bases, and 18 bases lay between the germline ends. The CDR3 consists of 17 residues. CDR1 and CDR2 (germline): LGHNT, FRNRAP. CDR3 coding DNA: TGTGCTAGTGGTTTGGTACGATCACCGCTCCTAAGCTACGAGCAGTACTTC. Translated, it gives CASGLVRSPLLSYEQYF.

This clone was picked up one time. This chain uses TRBV7-2 with TRBJ2-3; D gene ambiguous. V lost 1 base and J lost 3, with 11 bases in between. Germline CDR1 is SGHTA and CDR2 is FQGNSA. This CDR3 comprises 15 residues. The CDR3 bases are TGTGCCAGCAGCTTAGGTGTCGGCAGGACAGATACGCAGTATTTT. Translating it yields CASSLGVGRTDTQYF. Using reference TRBV7-2 and TRBJ2-3 for the parts outside the CDR3, the full variable domain is GAGVSQSPSNKVTEKGKDVELRCDPISGHTALYWYRQSLGQGLEFLIYFQGNSAPDKSGLPSDRFSAERTGGSVSTLTIQRTQQEDSAVYLCASSLGVGRTDTQYFGPGTRLTVL.

V usage is TRBV7-9 and J usage is TRBJ1-6, with 7 bases fitting TRBD1. Germline CDR1 is SEHNR and CDR2 is FQNEAQ (reference sequence). J was trimmed by 7 bases and V by 4 bases; bases with no gene match: 7. The CDR3 sequence is 15 residues long. The CDR3 spells CASSSGTGVNSPLHF. CDR3 coding DNA: TGTGCCAGCAGCTCGGGAACAGGGGTCAATTCACCCCTCCACTTT.

The genes are TRBV19 and TRBJ2-5, with 13 bases aligning to TRBD2. The CDR3 is made up of 19 amino acids. The ends lost 0 bases at V and 1 base at J; junction bases unmatched: 8. Germline values: CDR1 LNHDA, CDR2 SQIVND (reference sequence). CDR3 DNA: TGTGCCAGTAGTATAGAGGGGGCGACTAGCGGGGGGCCCCAAGAGACCCAGTACTTC. This gives the protein CASSIEGATSGGPQETQYF.

This chain links TRBV27 with TRBJ1-6; possible D gene TRBD1, 5 bases. Per the germline V gene, CDR1 is MNHEY and CDR2 is SMNVEV (reference sequence). V lost 6 bases to trimming and J lost 1 base, with 10 bases between them. The CDR3 loop spans 15 amino acids. CDR3 amino acids: CASRPPGSYNSPLHF. In DNA, the CDR3 is TGTGCCAGCAGGCCGCCAGGGTCCTATAATTCACCCCTCCACTTT.

By sample fraction, this clone is medium-sized. The gene calls are TRBV7-9 and TRBJ2-3; TRBD1 is a possible D gene (6 bases). Trimming took off 4 bases at V and 6 bases at J, with 11 bases between the two ends. Germline V lookup: CDR1 SEHNR, CDR2 FQNEAQ (reference sequence). This CDR3 region has 13 residues. CDR3 sequence reads: CASSSRGPDTQYF. DNA of the CDR3: TGTGCCAGCAGCTCCAGGGGCCCGGATACGCAGTATTTT. The full variable domain, its missing parts supplied by reference TRBV7-9 and TRBJ2-3, is DTGVSQNPRHKITKRGQNVTFRCDPISEHNRLYWYRQTLGQGPEFLTYFQNEAQLEKSRLLSDRFSAERPKGSFSTLEIQRTEQGDSAMYLCASSSRGPDTQYFGPGTRLTVL.

This chain uses TRBV6-5 with TRBJ1-1; 8 bases are shared with TRBD1. The length of the CDR3 is 15 residues. CDR1 and CDR2 from the germline V gene are MNHEY and SVGAGI. The trim removed 6 bases at V and 3 bases at J, leaving 9 bases unmatched. CDR3 sequence (DNA): TGTGCCAGCAGCGCAGGGGGCGCAGCGGACACTGAAGCTTTCTTT. It yields the protein CASSAGGAADTEAFF.

The CDR3 loop is CASSDSRDSEAFF. The CDR3, as DNA: TGTGCCAGCAGTGACTCCCGGGACAGTGAAGCTTTCTTT. This sequence joins TRBV6-4 and TRBJ1-1, with 7 bases lining up with TRBD1. Germline V gene sequence: CDR1 MRHNA, CDR2 SNTAGT. CDR3 length equals 13 residues. V lost 0 bases and J lost 7; bases outside the gene matches: 2.

The CDR3: CATSDGANGYTF. The CDR3 coding sequence is TGTGCCACCAGTGATGGGGCAAATGGCTACACCTTC. The chain has TRBV24-1 and TRBJ1-2, with D possibly TRBD1 on 5 matching bases. V dropped 3 bases and J dropped 6 bases, with 7 bases sitting between them. Germline CDR1 KGHDR, CDR2 SFDVKD. There are 12 residues in the CDR3.

The chain employs TRBV30 and TRBJ2-3; a weak D match, TRBD2 (5 bases). The CDR3 loop spans 16 amino acids. Germline V gene sequence: CDR1 GTSNPN, CDR2 SVGIG (reference sequence). V was cut by 1 base and J by 4 bases, with 18 bases left in between. CDR3 sequence reads: CAWSEPLLVRADTQYF. The DNA of the CDR3 is TGTGCCTGGAGTGAACCCCTACTAGTTAGGGCAGATACGCAGTATTTT.

V usage is TRBV9 and J usage is TRBJ2-3; no reliable D call. Trimming cost V 0 bases and J 2 bases, with 13 bases left between them. CDR1 and CDR2 from the germline V gene are SGDLS and YYNGEE. The CDR3 loop spans 16 amino acids. The CDR3 nucleotides read TGTGCCAGCAGCGTAGGATTCGGCGGTTTCACAGATACGCAGTATTTT. Translating gives CASSVGFGGFTDTQYF.